This entry lists 20 T cell receptor beta chains sequenced from one sample in a study of high-grade serous ovarian cancer treatment subgroups. Profiled with immunoSEQ multiplex PCR; TCRdb holds only in-frame clones, not every one. The table includes 35,000 to 45,000 clones, about four fifths detected once. Tumor tissue was taken before any definitive surgery or chemotherapy was given. The sequenced sample consisted of tumor tissue. All receptors come from a human donor with high-grade serous ovarian cancer.

This clone was counted only a few times. This chain links TRBV2 with TRBJ1-1; D is undetermined. The CDR3 is 15 residues long. V lost 7 bases to trimming and J lost 0 bases, with 15 bases between them. CDR1 SNHLY and CDR2 FYNNEI come from the germline V gene. The CDR3 nucleotides are TGTGCCAGCAAGAGTTATTCGGGCATGAACACTGAAGCTTTCTTT. The encoded protein is CASKSYSGMNTEAFF.

This chain connects TRBV7-3 to TRBJ2-7; possible D gene TRBD1, 5 bases. V lost 5 bases and J lost 4, with 18 bases in between. Germline V lookup: CDR1 SGHTA, CDR2 FQGTGA. The CDR3 is 15 amino acids. CDR3 residues: CASSPGATGPYEQYF. The CDR3 DNA follows: TGTGCCAGCAGCCCCGGAGCTACAGGCCCATACGAGCAGTACTTC.

This clone turned up a few times. The same CDR3 can be traced to other DNA sequences in this sample. V is TRBV2 and J is TRBJ2-7, with D possibly matching TRBD2 (5 bases). CDR3 length: 10 residues. CDR1 and CDR2 from the germline V gene are SNHLY and FYNNEI. V was trimmed by 8 bases and J by 4 bases, leaving 6 bases between them. CDR3 loop: CASGEYEQYF. CDR3 nucleotide sequence: TGTGCCAGCGGGGAGTACGAGCAGTACTTC.

The chain employs TRBV7-8 and TRBJ2-7, with TRBD2 as a possible D gene (6 bases). Germline V CDR1 and CDR2: SGHVS, FQNEAQ. The CDR3 length is 14 residues. Trimming cost V 4 bases and J 3 bases, with 13 bases left between them. The CDR3 sequence is CASSWWTIFYEQYF. CDR3 coding DNA: TGTGCCAGCAGCTGGTGGACTATATTCTACGAGCAGTACTTC.

The chain couples TRBV10-3 to TRBJ2-7, with D perhaps matching TRBD1 or TRBD2 (5 bases each). The CDR3 contains 13 residues. CDR1 is ENHRY and CDR2 is SYGVKD in the germline V gene. V lost 10 bases, J lost 2 bases, and 15 bases lay in between. CDR3 amino acids: CATGWDATYEQYF. Written as DNA, the CDR3 is TGTGCCACCGGTTGGGACGCCACCTACGAGCAGTACTTC.

In DNA form, the CDR3 reads TGTGCCACGGGAGGGGGACAGGGGGCCGGCGAGCAGTACTTC. Translation: CATGGGQGAGEQYF. V gene TRBV2 combines with J gene TRBJ2-7; 12 positions match TRBD1. J lost 6 bases, V lost 10 bases, and 10 bases had no gene match. The germline V gene encodes CDR1 SNHLY and CDR2 FYNNEI. There are 14 residues in the CDR3.

The V and J genes are TRBV11-2 and TRBJ2-4; 8 bases match TRBD1. The CDR3 covers 16 residues. V was clipped by 5 bases and J by 9 bases; unmatched bases: 15. The germline CDR1 and CDR2 sequences are SGHAT and FQNNGV. DNA of the CDR3: TGTGCCAGCAGCAAGAGCCAGACAGGGGCAGGGTTCATTCAGTACTTC. Translating gives CASSKSQTGAGFIQYF.

The sample holds one count of this clone. The rearrangement joins TRBV11-3 to TRBJ2-1; D is possibly TRBD2 (6 bases). Germline CDR1 is SGHNT and CDR2 is YENEEA. Trimming stripped 5 bases from V and 8 bases from J, with 13 bases between. The CDR3 length is 13 residues. This CDR3 is CASSLRLDDEQFF. In DNA form, the CDR3 reads TGTGCCAGCAGCCTCCGACTAGACGATGAGCAGTTCTTC.

This chain links TRBV29-1 with TRBJ2-2; TRBD1 matches at 9 bases. V shed 8 bases and J 5 bases; nucleotides not matched to a gene: 12. CDR1 SQVTM and CDR2 ANQGSEA come from the germline V gene. The CDR3 has 15 residues. CDR3 loop: CSCKVTGGYTGELFF. CDR3 in DNA: TGCAGCTGCAAAGTCACAGGGGGCTATACCGGGGAGCTGTTTTTT.

The chain couples TRBV7-3 to TRBJ2-1, with 10 bases lining up with TRBD2. Germline V gene sequence: CDR1 SGHTA, CDR2 FQGTGA. With 5 bases clipped from V and 5 bases from J, the junction kept 6 bases outside the gene matches. This CDR3 spans 15 amino acids. This chain's CDR3 is CASSPLAGAHNEQFF. CDR3 nucleotide sequence: TGTGCCAGCAGCCCCCTAGCGGGAGCTCACAATGAGCAGTTCTTC.

The chain joins TRBV19 to TRBJ2-3; D is unresolved. This CDR3 contains 14 residues. The V end was cut by 5 bases, the J end by 4 bases, with 13 bases between. The germline gives CDR1 LNHDA, CDR2 SQIVND (reference sequence). DNA of the CDR3: TGTGCCAGTAGTCCCATATATACGCCAGATACGCAGTATTTT. The encoded protein is CASSPIYTPDTQYF.

The genes are TRBV4-3 and TRBJ2-5; D assignment may be TRBD1 or TRBD2 (5 bases each). V was pared by 0 bases and J by 3 bases, with 8 bases between. CDR3 size: 14 residues. Germline V lookup: CDR1 LGHNA, CDR2 YSLEER. CDR3 region: CASSQDRGEETQYF. DNA of the CDR3: TGCGCCAGCAGCCAAGATCGGGGCGAAGAGACCCAGTACTTC.

The chain couples TRBV4-1 to TRBJ2-1, with D perhaps TRBD2 (5 bases). The germline V and J ends were trimmed by 2 bases and 0 bases, with 17 bases remaining between them. Germline assignment: CDR1 MGHRA and CDR2 YSYEKL. The CDR3 covers 18 residues. The CDR3: CASSQKVTGDSSYNEQFF. DNA of the CDR3: TGCGCCAGCAGCCAAAAGGTAACCGGGGATAGCTCCTACAATGAGCAGTTCTTC.

The rearrangement joins TRBV5-1 to TRBJ2-3; maybe TRBD1 (5 bases). Germline V gives CDR1 SGHRS, CDR2 YFSETQ. There are 16 residues in the CDR3. Trimming left V 4 bases short and J 3 bases short, with 18 bases between. The CDR3 loop reads CASSIWGGFSTDTQYF. DNA for the CDR3: TGCGCCAGCAGCATCTGGGGCGGATTTTCTACAGATACGCAGTATTTT. Drawing the rest from reference TRBV5-1 and TRBJ2-3, the complete variable domain is KAGVTQTPRYLIKTRGQQVTLSCSPISGHRSVSWYQQTPGQGLQFLFEYFSETQRNKGNFPGRFSGRQFSNSRSEMNVSTLELGDSALYLCASSIWGGFSTDTQYFGPGTRLTVL.

In regard to this clone: An end of the junction does not agree with germline; a read error may underlie this. This chain links TRBV7-2 with TRBJ2-3, with D perhaps matching TRBD2 (5 bases). The CDR3 runs 15 residues. Germline assignment: CDR1 SGHTA and CDR2 FQGNSA. CDR3 sequence reads: CAGSHIEGVADTQYF. The CDR3 coding sequence is TGTGCCGGCAGCCATATCGAGGGAGTTGCAGATACGCAGTATTTT.

V usage is TRBV28 and J usage is TRBJ1-2; 8 bases match TRBD1. Trimming cost V 6 bases and J 8 bases; bases outside gene matches: 8. CDR3 length: 13 residues. CDR1 is MDHEN and CDR2 is SYDVKM in the germline V gene. The CDR3 bases are TGTGCCAGCAGCCATCCGGCAGGGGGCGGCTACACCTTC. Encoded protein: CASSHPAGGGYTF.

About this clone: Because the CDR3's place on the DNA is in doubt, the DNA is left out and the CDR3 is given as listed by TCRdb. This chain joins TRBV19 and TRBJ1-1; the D segment call TRBD1 is taken from the table without a DNA check. CDR1 and CDR2 (germline): LNHDA, SQIVND (reference sequence). The CDR3 comprises 13 residues, both ends counted. CDR3: CASSLWGRGTTFF.

V usage is TRBV6-5 and J usage is TRBJ1-2; 8 nucleotides agree with TRBD1. The germline V gene has CDR1 MNHEY and CDR2 SVGAGI. The length of the CDR3 is 12 residues. The J segment lost 10 bases and the V segment lost 0 bases, leaving 1 base of the junction unmatched. The CDR3: CASSYSDRDYTF. Written as DNA, the CDR3 is TGTGCCAGCAGTTACTCGGACAGGGACTACACCTTC.

V is TRBV14 and J is TRBJ2-7; the D is unclear. Trimming pared 1 base from V and 4 bases from J, leaving 8 bases between. Germline V gene lookup returns CDR1 SGHDN and CDR2 FVKESK. This CDR3 has 13 amino acids. CDR3 bases: TGTGCCAGCAGCCAAGCACATCAGTACGAGCAGTACTTC. This gives the protein CASSQAHQYEQYF.

The chain has TRBV14 and TRBJ2-7, with 11 positions matching TRBD1. CDR1 and CDR2 (germline): SGHDN, FVKESK. The CDR3 runs to 16 residues. V lost 0 bases and J lost 5; bases outside the gene matches: 6. The DNA of the CDR3 is TGTGCCAGCAGCCAAGAAGAGGACAGGGGGCTCCACGAGCAGTACTTC. Translating it yields CASSQEEDRGLHEQYF.